The 23 T cell receptor beta chains in this list originate from one sample, sequenced in a study of vaccination and CD4 T cells after COVID-19. The Oncomine TCR Beta short-read assay generated sequence data from the DNA of cultured CD4+ T cells. One entry per CDR3 protein results from TCRdb running MiXCR on the PCR reads. The sample consists of around 10,000 distinct CDR3 sequences, approximately 50% of them appearing once. Antigens of these TCRs are unknown. Treatment described: roughly ten-day PBMC culture with coronavirus spike peptide pools or control peptides (ViraFEST assay). Sequencing used CD4+ T cells from blood, cultured in vitro. The origin of the receptors is a human donor who had recovered from COVID-19.

The chain uses TRBV20-1 and TRBJ1-2; D is unresolved. The CDR3 has 14 residues. Trimming pared 1 base from V and 4 bases from J, leaving 13 bases between. Per the germline V gene, CDR1 is DFQATT and CDR2 is SNEGSKA (reference sequence). The CDR3 reads CSARVRAGFYGYTF. CDR3 in DNA: TGCAGTGCTAGAGTACGAGCAGGCTTCTATGGCTACACCTTC.

This clonotype turned up a few times. The chain joins TRBV20-1 to TRBJ1-1; the D gene is possibly TRBD1 (6 bases). V was clipped by 2 bases and J by 2 bases, with 18 bases between them. The CDR3 runs 16 residues. Germline CDR1 reads DFQATT; CDR2 reads SNEGSKA (reference sequence). The CDR3, as DNA: TGCAGTGCTAGATTCGTAGGGGGGTTTGTAAACACTGAAGCTTTCTTT. Translation gives CSARFVGGFVNTEAFF.

The J gene is TRBJ2-3, the V gene TRBV20-1; D perhaps matches TRBD2 (5 bases). Per the germline V gene, CDR1 is DFQATT and CDR2 is SNEGSKA (reference sequence). The CDR3 extends over 14 amino acids. Trimming took 6 bases from V and 0 from J, leaving 13 bases between them. The CDR3: CSAEGRTSTDTQYF. The DNA of the CDR3 is TGCAGTGCAGAGGGCCGCACAAGCACAGATACGCAGTATTTT.

The chain carries TRBV7-2 and TRBJ2-1; D ambiguous. Per germline, CDR1 SGHTA and CDR2 FQGNSA. CDR3 length equals 16 residues. The V gene lost 0 bases and the J gene lost 2 bases, with 11 bases spanning the gap. CDR3 residues: CASSLALGGAYNEQFF. CDR3 nucleotide sequence: TGTGCCAGCAGCTTAGCGCTCGGCGGTGCCTACAATGAGCAGTTCTTC.

For this clonotype: The germline gene is not matched at one end of the junction; a read error may be the cause. This CDR3 is CASTQTGISYGYTF. CDR3 sequence (DNA): TGCGCCAGCACCCAGACAGGAATTTCCTATGGCTACACCTTC. The rearrangement uses TRBV2 and TRBJ1-2; maybe TRBD1 (6 bases). The CDR3 has 14 residues. Per germline, CDR1 SNHLY and CDR2 FYNNEI.

This chain connects TRBV24-1 to TRBJ2-2, with a possible D match to TRBD2 (7 bases). Trimming removed 3 bases from V and 6 bases from J, with 13 bases in between. Per the germline V gene, CDR1 is KGHDR and CDR2 is SFDVKD. The CDR3 runs to 15 residues. CDR3 sequence (DNA): TGTGCCACCAGTGATCCACTGGGGGGGCCCGGGGAGCTGTTTTTT. Translating it yields CATSDPLGGPGELFF.

The J gene is TRBJ2-5, the V gene TRBV29-1; 11 nucleotides match TRBD1. Trimming removed 5 bases from V and 4 bases from J; junction bases left unmatched: 6. Germline CDR1 SQVTM, CDR2 ANQGSEA. The CDR3 covers 14 residues. CDR3 DNA: TGCAGCGTTCCCGGGACAGGGGGTGTAGAGACCCAGTACTTC. Protein product: CSVPGTGGVETQYF. The whole variable domain, filled in from reference TRBV29-1 and TRBJ2-5, reads SAVISQKPSRDICQRGTSLTIQCQVDSQVTMMFWYRQQPGQSLTLIATANQGSEATYESGFVIDKFPISRPNLTFSTLTVSNMSPEDSSIYLCSVPGTGGVETQYFGPGTRLLVL.

This clonotype was observed a few times. The CDR3 nucleotides are TGTGCCAGCAGACGGACAGGGGGGAATCAGCCCCAGCATTTT. Amino acid sequence: CASRRTGGNQPQHF. The V and J genes are TRBV6-2 or TRBV6-3 and TRBJ1-5, with TRBD1 identical over 10 bases. CDR1 is MNHEY, CDR2 SVGEGT, per germline. J was trimmed by 4 bases and V by 6 bases; bases with no gene match: 3. The CDR3 is 14 amino acids.

This clonotype was observed a few times. The chain recombines TRBV5-1 with TRBJ1-2, with no clear D. This CDR3 comprises 12 residues. V lost 3 bases, J lost 8 bases, and 11 bases lay in between. The V gene's germline CDR1 is SGHRS and CDR2 YFSETQ. The CDR3 reads CASSSGLAGYTF. CDR3 bases: TGCGCCAGCAGCTCAGGACTGGCCGGCTACACCTTC.

This clonotype has just a few counts. This sequence joins TRBV27 and TRBJ1-6, with 9 bases that match TRBD1. The CDR3 sequence is 17 residues long. Per the germline V gene, CDR1 is MNHEY and CDR2 is SMNVEV (reference sequence). Trimming took 3 bases from V and 1 from J; bases not matched to a gene: 4. The CDR3 sequence: CASSFRDRVSYNSPLHF. The CDR3 DNA is TGTGCCAGCAGTTTCCGGGACAGGGTTTCCTATAATTCACCCCTCCACTTT.

This clonotype has just a few counts. The V and J genes are TRBV27 and TRBJ1-3; no clear D gene. V lost 2 bases to trimming and J lost 8 bases, with 4 bases between them. CDR1 is MNHEY, CDR2 SMNVEV, per germline (reference sequence). The CDR3 spans 11 residues. The CDR3 coding sequence is TGTGCCAGCAGTTTAGCTGACACCATATATTTT. It is translated as CASSLADTIYF.

The chain combines TRBV7-2 with TRBJ2-2, with a possible D match to TRBD2 (5 bases). Germline lookup yields CDR1 SGHTA and CDR2 FQGNSA. The CDR3 extends over 14 amino acids. The V end was cut by 5 bases, the J end by 8 bases, with 15 bases between. The CDR3 DNA sequence: TGTGCCAGCAGCCCGCCTCCCCCGGGGGGGGAGCTGTTTTTT. It codes for CASSPPPPGGELFF.

V gene TRBV11-3 combines with J gene TRBJ1-2; unclear D gene. This CDR3 contains 15 residues. Deletions cut 5 bases from V and 4 bases from J, with 17 bases between. The germline CDR1 and CDR2 sequences are SGHNT and YENEEA. CDR3 DNA: TGTGCCAGCAGCCCGGCGCAGGCAGCCAGCTATGGCTACACCTTC. This gives the protein CASSPAQAASYGYTF. The full variable domain, in which reference TRBV11-3 and TRBJ1-2 provide the parts outside the CDR3, is EAGVVQSPRYKIIEKKQPVAFWCNPISGHNTLYWYLQNLGQGPELLIRYENEEAVDDSQLPKDRFSAERLKGVDSTLKIQPAELGDSAVYLCASSPAQAASYGYTFGSGTRLTVV.

CDR3 sequence: CASSPGGANTEAFF. DNA for the CDR3: TGTGCCAGCAGCCCTGGGGGGGCGAACACTGAAGCTTTCTTT. V usage is TRBV6-2 or TRBV6-3 and J usage is TRBJ1-1, with D possibly TRBD1 on 6 matching bases. This CDR3 is 14 amino acids long. The germline CDR1 and CDR2 sequences are MNHEY and SVGEGT. Trimming cost V 6 bases and J 1 base, with 12 bases left between them.

The CDR3 nucleotides read TGTGCCACCAGCAACGCCAGGGCGTTCTTCGATGGCTACACCTTC. Protein sequence: CATSNARAFFDGYTF. The genes are TRBV15 and TRBJ1-2; possibly TRBD1 for D (5 bases). Germline-derived CDR1 and CDR2 are LNHNV and YYDKDF (reference sequence). The length of the CDR3 is 15 residues. The V gene lost 4 bases and the J gene lost 6 bases, with 18 bases spanning the gap.

The chain carries TRBV2 and TRBJ2-3; D unclear. CDR3 length: 12 amino acids. Germline lookup yields CDR1 SNHLY and CDR2 FYNNEI. Trimming removed 9 bases at V and 5 bases at J, with 12 bases between. CDR3 in DNA: TGTGCCAGTCAGGTGGTGGAAGATACGCAGTATTTT. As protein: CASQVVEDTQYF.

The genes are TRBV15 and TRBJ2-7; TRBD1 matches 9 bases. Trimming cost V 4 bases and J 5 bases; bases outside gene matches: 9. This CDR3 has 15 amino acids. The germline V gene has CDR1 LNHNV and CDR2 YYDKDF (reference sequence). CDR3 bases: TGTGCCACCAGCACACCGGGACAGGGTATCGACGAGCAGTACTTC. Translating gives CATSTPGQGIDEQYF.

The chain carries TRBV6-5 and TRBJ2-7, with unresolved D. V was pared by 4 bases and J by 1 base, with 11 bases between. Germline assignment: CDR1 MNHEY and CDR2 SVGAGI. The CDR3 has 14 residues. In DNA form, the CDR3 reads TGTGCCAGCAGTTCCCCGGCGCAGTCCTACGAGCAGTACTTC. It is translated as CASSSPAQSYEQYF.

This clonotype turned up a few times. This chain links TRBV15 with TRBJ2-1, with TRBD1 matching 9 bases. Germline CDR1 is LNHNV and CDR2 is YYDKDF (reference sequence). V gave up 3 bases and J gave up 6 bases; unmatched junction bases: 6. CDR3 length: 15 residues. The CDR3 region is CATSSWGQGGNEQFF. In DNA, the CDR3 is TGTGCCACCAGCAGCTGGGGACAGGGAGGCAATGAGCAGTTCTTC.

This chain joins TRBV5-1 and TRBJ1-5, with D perhaps matching TRBD1 (6 bases). The CDR3 is made up of 16 amino acids. The V and J ends lost 0 bases and 0 bases respectively, with 10 bases between them. Germline CDR1 and CDR2: SGHRS and YFSETQ. The CDR3 spells CASSLDGQHSNQPQHF. In DNA form, the CDR3 reads TGCGCCAGCAGCTTGGACGGACAGCATAGCAATCAGCCCCAGCATTTT.

The chain is built from TRBV11-2 and TRBJ2-5; no firm D call. This CDR3 region has 14 residues. Trimming left V 0 bases short and J 1 base short, with 6 bases between. Germline CDR1 is SGHAT and CDR2 is FQNNGV. As DNA, the CDR3 is TGTGCCAGCAGCTTAGATCGCGTCCAAGAGACCCAGTACTTC. Protein product: CASSLDRVQETQYF.

This clonotype appeared a few times. The J gene is TRBJ1-1, the V gene TRBV29-1, with no clear D. This CDR3 is 14 amino acids long. V was cut by 1 base and J by 5 bases, with 14 bases left in between. Germline V lookup: CDR1 SQVTM, CDR2 ANQGSEA. This CDR3 is CSVEGTSVSTEAFF. The CDR3 DNA follows: TGCAGCGTTGAAGGGACCTCTGTGAGTACTGAAGCTTTCTTT.

This clonotype turned up a few times. The chain couples TRBV10-3 to TRBJ1-2, with TRBD1 matching over 9 bases. This CDR3 region has 12 residues. Germline V gene lookup returns CDR1 ENHRY and CDR2 SYGVKD. With 10 bases clipped from V and 6 bases from J, the junction kept 6 bases outside the gene matches. CDR3 in amino acids: CATKGQGHGYTF. The CDR3 nucleotides are TGTGCCACAAAGGGACAGGGTCATGGCTACACCTTC.